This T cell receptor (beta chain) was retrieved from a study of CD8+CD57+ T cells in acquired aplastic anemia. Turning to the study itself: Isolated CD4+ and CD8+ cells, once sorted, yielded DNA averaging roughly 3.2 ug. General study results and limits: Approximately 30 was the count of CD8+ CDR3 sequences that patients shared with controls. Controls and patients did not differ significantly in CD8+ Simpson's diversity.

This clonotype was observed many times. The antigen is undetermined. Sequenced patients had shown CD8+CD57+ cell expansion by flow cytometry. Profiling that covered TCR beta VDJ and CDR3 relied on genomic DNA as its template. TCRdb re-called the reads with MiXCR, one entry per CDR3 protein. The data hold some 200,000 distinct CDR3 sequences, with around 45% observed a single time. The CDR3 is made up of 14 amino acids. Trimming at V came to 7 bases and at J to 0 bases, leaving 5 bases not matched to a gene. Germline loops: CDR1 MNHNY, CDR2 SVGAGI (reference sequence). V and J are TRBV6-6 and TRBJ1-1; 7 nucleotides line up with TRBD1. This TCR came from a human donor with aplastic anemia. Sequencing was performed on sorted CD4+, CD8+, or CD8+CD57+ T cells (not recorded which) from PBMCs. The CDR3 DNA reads TGTGCCAGCAAGCCAGGGGGGATGAACACTGAAGCTTTCTTT. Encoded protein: CASKPGGMNTEAFF.